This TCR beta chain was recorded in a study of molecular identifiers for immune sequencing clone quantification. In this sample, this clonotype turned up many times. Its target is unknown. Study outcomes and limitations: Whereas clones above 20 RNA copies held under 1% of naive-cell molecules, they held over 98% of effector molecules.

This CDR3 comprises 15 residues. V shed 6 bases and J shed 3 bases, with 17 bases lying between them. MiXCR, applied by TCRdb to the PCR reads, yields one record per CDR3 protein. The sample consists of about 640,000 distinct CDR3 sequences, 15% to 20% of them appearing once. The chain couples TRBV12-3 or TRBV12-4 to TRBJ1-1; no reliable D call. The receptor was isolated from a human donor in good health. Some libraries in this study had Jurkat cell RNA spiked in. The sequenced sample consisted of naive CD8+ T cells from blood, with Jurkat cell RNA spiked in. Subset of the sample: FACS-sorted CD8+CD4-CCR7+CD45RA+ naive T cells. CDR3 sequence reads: CASSPGFGVDTEAFF. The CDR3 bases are TGTGCCAGCAGCCCGGGTTTTGGGGTGGACACTGAAGCTTTCTTT.